What follows describes a single T cell receptor (beta chain). Its target is unknown. This entry belongs to a study of graft-versus-host responses after intestinal transplantation. Study summary: Recipients received multivisceral, liver-intestinal, or isolated intestinal transplants.

CDR1 and CDR2 (germline): MGHRA, YSYEKL. This CDR3 is 19 amino acids long. After removal of 0 bases from V and 2 bases from J, the junction contained 9 bases not matched to a gene. The method was immunoSEQ multiplex PCR; TCRdb's version includes in-frame clones alone and lacks a portion of them. The sample holds about 90,000 clones, roughly 80% seen once. Here the sequenced sample was unstimulated CD4+ T cells sorted from spleen or lymph node cells, taken before intestinal transplant. The chain joins TRBV4-1 to TRBJ2-5; 13 positions agree with TRBD2. This clonotype was obtained from a human donor who received an intestinal transplant. DNA of the CDR3: TGCGCCAGCAGCCAAGATCCCACTAGCGGGGGGGCCCGGCAAGAGACCCAGTACTTC. The encoded protein is CASSQDPTSGGARQETQYF.